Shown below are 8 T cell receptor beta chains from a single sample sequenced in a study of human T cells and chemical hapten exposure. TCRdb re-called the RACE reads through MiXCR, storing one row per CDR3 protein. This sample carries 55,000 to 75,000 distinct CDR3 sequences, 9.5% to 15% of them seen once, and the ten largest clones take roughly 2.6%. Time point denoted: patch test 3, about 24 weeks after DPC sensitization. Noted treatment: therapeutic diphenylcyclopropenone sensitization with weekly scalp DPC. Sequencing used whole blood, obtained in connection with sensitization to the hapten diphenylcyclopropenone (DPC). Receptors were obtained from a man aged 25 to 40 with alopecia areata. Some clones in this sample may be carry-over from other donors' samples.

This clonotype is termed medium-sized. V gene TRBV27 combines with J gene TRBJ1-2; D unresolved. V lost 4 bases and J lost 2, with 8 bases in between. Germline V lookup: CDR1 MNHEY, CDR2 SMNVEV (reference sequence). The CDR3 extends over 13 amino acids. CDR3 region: CASSSAGNYGYTF. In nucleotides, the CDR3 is TGTGCCAGCAGTTCCGCCGGGAACTATGGCTACACCTTC.

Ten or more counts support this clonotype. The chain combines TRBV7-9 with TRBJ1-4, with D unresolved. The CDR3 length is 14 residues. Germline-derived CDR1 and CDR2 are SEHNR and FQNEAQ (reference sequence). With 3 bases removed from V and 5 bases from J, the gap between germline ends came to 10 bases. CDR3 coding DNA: TGTGCCAGCAGCTTTGAGGGTCCCAATGAAAAACTGTTTTTT. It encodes CASSFEGPNEKLFF. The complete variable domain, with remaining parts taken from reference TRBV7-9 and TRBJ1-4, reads DTGVSQNPRHKITKRGQNVTFRCDPISEHNRLYWYRQTLGQGPEFLTYFQNEAQLEKSRLLSDRFSAERPKGSFSTLEIQRTEQGDSAMYLCASSFEGPNEKLFFGSGTQLSVL.

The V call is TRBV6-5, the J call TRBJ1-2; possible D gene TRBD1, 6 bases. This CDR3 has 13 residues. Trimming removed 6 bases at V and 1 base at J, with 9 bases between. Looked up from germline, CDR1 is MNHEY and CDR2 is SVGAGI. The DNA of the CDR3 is TGTGCCAGCAGGAAAGGGGGTAACTATGGCTACACCTTC. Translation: CASRKGGNYGYTF.

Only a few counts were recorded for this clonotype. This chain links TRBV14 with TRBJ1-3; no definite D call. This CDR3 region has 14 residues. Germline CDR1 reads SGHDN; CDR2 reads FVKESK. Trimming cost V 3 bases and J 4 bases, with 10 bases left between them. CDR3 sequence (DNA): TGTGCCAGCAGCCAGGTCGGATCGGGAAACACCATATATTTT. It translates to CASSQVGSGNTIYF.

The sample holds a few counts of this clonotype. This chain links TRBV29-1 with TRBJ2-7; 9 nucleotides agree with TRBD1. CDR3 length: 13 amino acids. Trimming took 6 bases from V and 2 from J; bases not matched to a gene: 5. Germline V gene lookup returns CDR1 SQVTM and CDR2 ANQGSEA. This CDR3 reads CSVLTGGTYEQYF. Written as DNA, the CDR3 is TGCAGCGTACTGACAGGGGGGACCTACGAGCAGTACTTC.

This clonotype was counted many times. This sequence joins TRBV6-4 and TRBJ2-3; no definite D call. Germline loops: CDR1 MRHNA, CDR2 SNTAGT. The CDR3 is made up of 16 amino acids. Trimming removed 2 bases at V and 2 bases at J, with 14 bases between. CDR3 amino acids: CASSDNPAVTTDTQYF. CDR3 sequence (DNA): TGTGCCAGCAGTGACAATCCGGCGGTTACCACAGATACGCAGTATTTT.

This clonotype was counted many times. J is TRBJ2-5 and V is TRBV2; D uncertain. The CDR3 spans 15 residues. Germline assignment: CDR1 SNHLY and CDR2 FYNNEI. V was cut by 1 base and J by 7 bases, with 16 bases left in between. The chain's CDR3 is CASSEGTGVIGTQYF. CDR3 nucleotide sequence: TGTGCCAGCAGTGAAGGGACCGGAGTGATTGGGACCCAGTACTTC.

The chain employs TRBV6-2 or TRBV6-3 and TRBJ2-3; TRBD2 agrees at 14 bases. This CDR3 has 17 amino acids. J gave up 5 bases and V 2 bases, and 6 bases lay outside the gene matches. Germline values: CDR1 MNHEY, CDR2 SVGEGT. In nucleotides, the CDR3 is TGTGCCAGCAGTTACGACGGGACTAGCGGGGGCATAGATACGCAGTATTTT. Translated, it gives CASSYDGTSGGIDTQYF.